The 26 T cell receptor beta chains below were found in one sample sequenced in a study of blood T cell repertoires in COVID-19. Method: immunoSEQ multiplex PCR; TCRdb's copy keeps in-frame clones and lacks some. The sample shows around 250,000 clones, approximately 84% of them seen only once. The sample taken for sequencing was PBMCs or T cells enriched from blood (not recorded which). The receptors originated from a man between 50 and 59 years old who had recovered from COVID-19.

This chain joins TRBV3-1 (or the pseudogene TRBV3-2) and TRBJ1-1; 9 bases line up with TRBD1. V lost 6 bases to trimming and J lost 1 base; unmatched junction nucleotides: 18. Germline values: CDR1 LGHDT, CDR2 YNNKEL (reference sequence). The CDR3 extends over 19 amino acids. The CDR3 sequence: CASSPLLGTGTFGNTEAFF. The DNA for the CDR3 is TGTGCCAGCAGTCCGCTTCTGGGGACAGGGACCTTTGGGAACACTGAAGCTTTCTTT.

This clone was recorded only once. The chain joins TRBV18 to TRBJ2-1; 7 bases are shared with TRBD2. There are 17 residues in the CDR3. The V gene's germline CDR1 is KGHSH and CDR2 LQKENI. After removal of 4 bases from V and 5 bases from J, the junction contained 14 bases not matched to a gene. Written as DNA, the CDR3 is TGTGCCAGCTCACGGACGACTCCAAGCGGGATGAACAATGAGCAGTTCTTC. Translating gives CASSRTTPSGMNNEQFF.

In its sample, this clone was seen a few times. The chain employs TRBV29-1 and TRBJ2-5, with 8 bases aligning to TRBD1. The CDR3 contains 14 residues. Germline lookup yields CDR1 SQVTM and CDR2 ANQGSEA. The J segment lost 4 bases and the V segment lost 6 bases, leaving 10 bases of the junction unmatched. CDR3 DNA sequence: TGCAGCGTCGCCACGACAGGGGTGGGAGAGACCCAGTACTTC. Protein sequence: CSVATTGVGETQYF.

The chain links TRBV11-2 to TRBJ2-7; 11 bases align to TRBD2. Trimming took 4 bases from V and 4 from J; bases not matched to a gene: 6. Germline V gene data show CDR1 as SGHAT and CDR2 as FQNNGV. The CDR3 has 15 residues. The CDR3 loop is CASSSAGTSGYEQYF. As DNA, the CDR3 is TGTGCCAGCAGCTCAGCCGGGACTAGCGGTTACGAGCAGTACTTC.

The V call is TRBV10-3, the J call TRBJ2-7; 9 bases map to TRBD2. The ends lost 6 bases at V and 0 bases at J; junction bases unmatched: 12. In germline, CDR1 is ENHRY, CDR2 SYGVKD. CDR3 length equals 17 residues. The DNA of the CDR3 is TGTGCCATCAGCCCACGACAGACTAGCGGCTACTCCTACGAGCAGTACTTC. This translates into CAISPRQTSGYSYEQYF.

The rearrangement joins TRBV11-3 to TRBJ2-5, with 7 bases fitting TRBD2. The germline CDR1 and CDR2 sequences are SGHNT and YENEEA. The J segment lost 5 bases and the V segment lost 5 bases, leaving 5 bases of the junction unmatched. The CDR3 consists of 13 residues. CDR3 DNA sequence: TGTGCCAGCAGCCGCCCCGGGGGGGAGACCCAGTACTTC. Its translation: CASSRPGGETQYF.

This chain joins TRBV12-5 and TRBJ2-1; TRBD1 matches at 9 bases. V was pared by 1 base and J by 8 bases, with 6 bases of the junction left unmatched. CDR1 LGHNT and CDR2 FRNRAP come from the germline V gene. This CDR3 region has 15 residues. The CDR3 DNA reads TGTGCTAGTGGTTTGGCCCGGACAGGGGAGGATGAGCAGTTCTTC. As protein: CASGLARTGEDEQFF.

The chain couples TRBV2 to TRBJ2-4; tentative D call: TRBD2 (7 bases). The V end was cut by 7 bases, the J end by 6 bases, with 25 bases between. CDR1 and CDR2 (germline): SNHLY, FYNNEI. This CDR3 has 17 amino acids. This chain's CDR3 is CASTPWGRGYEGNIQYF. Written as DNA, the CDR3 is TGTGCCAGCACTCCGTGGGGGAGGGGGTACGAGGGAAACATTCAGTACTTC.

The chain couples TRBV4-2 to TRBJ1-6; no clear D gene. Per germline, CDR1 LGHNA and CDR2 YNFKEQ. The CDR3 has 13 amino acids. The germline V and J ends were trimmed by 4 bases and 7 bases, with 8 bases remaining between them. The DNA for the CDR3 is TGTGCCAGCAGCCCAAAGCGGAATTCACCCCTCCACTTT. Amino acids: CASSPKRNSPLHF.

This chain uses TRBV3-1 (or the pseudogene TRBV3-2) with TRBJ1-2, with a possible D match to TRBD1 (5 bases). Per germline, CDR1 LGHDT and CDR2 YNNKEL (reference sequence). The CDR3 totals 16 residues. The germline V and J ends were trimmed by 0 bases and 2 bases, with 13 bases remaining between them. The CDR3 region has the DNA TGTGCCAGCAGCCAAGATCAAGGCAGGGTAAACTATGGCTACACCTTC. Amino acids: CASSQDQGRVNYGYTF.

This clone was recorded once. This chain joins TRBV11-2 and TRBJ1-2; D is perhaps TRBD1 (6 bases). V was trimmed by 3 bases and J by 3 bases, leaving 8 bases between them. CDR1 SGHAT and CDR2 FQNNGV come from the germline V gene. This CDR3 comprises 13 residues. The CDR3 spells CASSFGQYYGYTF. The CDR3 coding sequence is TGTGCCAGCAGCTTCGGACAGTACTATGGCTACACCTTC. Full variable domain (missing parts from reference TRBV11-2 and TRBJ1-2): EAGVAQSPRYKIIEKRQSVAFWCNPISGHATLYWYQQILGQGPKLLIQFQNNGVVDDSQLPKDRFSAERLKGVDSTLKIQPAKLEDSAVYLCASSFGQYYGYTFGSGTRLTVV.

The V gene is TRBV5-6, the J gene TRBJ1-1; TRBD1 is a possible D gene (6 bases). Germline lookup yields CDR1 SGHDT and CDR2 YYEEEE. The CDR3 loop spans 13 amino acids. Trimming stripped 3 bases from V and 5 bases from J, with 11 bases between. As DNA, the CDR3 is TGTGCCAGCAGCTGGGACACGGTAACTGAAGCTTTCTTT. This gives the protein CASSWDTVTEAFF.

The chain couples TRBV9 to TRBJ1-1; D perhaps matches TRBD1 (5 bases). The germline CDR1 and CDR2 sequences are SGDLS and YYNGEE. Trimming took 4 bases from V and 2 from J, leaving 9 bases between them. The CDR3 is 13 amino acids. The CDR3 nucleotides are TGTGCCAGCAGCACACAGGTAAACACTGAAGCTTTCTTT. As protein: CASSTQVNTEAFF. Supplemented by reference TRBV9 and TRBJ1-1, the full variable domain reads DSGVTQTPKHLITATGQRVTLRCSPRSGDLSVYWYQQSLDQGLQFLIQYYNGEERAKGNILERFSAQQFPDLHSELNLSSLELGDSALYFCASSTQVNTEAFFGQGTRLTVV.

The genes are TRBV3-1 (or the pseudogene TRBV3-2) and TRBJ1-6; tentatively, D is TRBD1 (5 bases). The germline V gene has CDR1 LGHDT and CDR2 YNNKEL (reference sequence). The CDR3 loop spans 17 amino acids. Trimming removed 2 bases at V and 7 bases at J, with 18 bases between. CDR3 protein: CASSQPVGPGRNSPLHF. The CDR3 DNA sequence: TGTGCCAGCAGCCAACCGGTCGGCCCAGGGCGGAATTCACCCCTCCACTTT.

V is TRBV6-1 and J is TRBJ1-5, with TRBD1 as a possible D gene (5 bases). CDR3 length: 19 amino acids. Germline V gene lookup returns CDR1 MNHNS and CDR2 SASEGT. V lost 3 bases to trimming and J lost 2 bases, with 23 bases between them. CDR3 bases: TGTGCCAGCAGTGACCAGGCTGGGGCAGGGATCTTAGGCAATCAGCCCCAGCATTTT. It encodes CASSDQAGAGILGNQPQHF.

The V and J genes are TRBV5-4 and TRBJ1-6, with a weak D call TRBD1 (6 bases). The CDR3 is 15 residues long. CDR1 is SGHNT, CDR2 YYREEE, per germline (reference sequence). Trimming removed 4 bases from V and 6 bases from J, with 14 bases in between. The CDR3 DNA reads as TGTGCCAGCAGCCCTGGACAGAACCGTAATTCACCCCTCCACTTT. Protein sequence: CASSPGQNRNSPLHF.

In its sample, this clone was seen once. This chain links TRBV3-1 (or the pseudogene TRBV3-2) with TRBJ1-6, with 7 bases identical to TRBD1. Germline V gene lookup returns CDR1 LGHDT and CDR2 YNNKEL (reference sequence). V lost 3 bases to trimming and J lost 6 bases; unmatched junction nucleotides: 2. This CDR3 comprises 14 residues. The CDR3 region is CASSQGQFNSPLHF. In DNA, the CDR3 is TGTGCCAGCAGCCAGGGACAGTTTAATTCACCCCTCCACTTT.

This chain connects TRBV13 to TRBJ2-7, with 10 bases lining up with TRBD2. This CDR3 spans 15 amino acids. Looked up from germline, CDR1 is PRHDT and CDR2 is FYEKMQ (reference sequence). V gave up 0 bases and J gave up 7 bases; unmatched junction bases: 6. CDR3 in amino acids: CASSLGLAGVGEQYF. The DNA for the CDR3 is TGTGCCAGCAGCTTAGGGCTAGCGGGAGTCGGGGAGCAGTACTTC.

The chain is built from TRBV7-2 and TRBJ2-7; the match to TRBD2 covers 8 bases. V lost 5 bases and J lost 1; bases outside the gene matches: 4. In germline, CDR1 is SGHTA, CDR2 FQGNSA. CDR3 size: 14 residues. Here the CDR3 reads CASSSSGTSYEQYF. CDR3 DNA: TGTGCCAGCAGCAGTAGCGGGACTTCCTACGAGCAGTACTTC.

J is TRBJ2-2 and V is TRBV7-9; perhaps TRBD2 as D (5 bases). CDR1 SEHNR and CDR2 FQNEAQ come from the germline V gene (reference sequence). V was clipped by 5 bases and J by 5 bases, with 15 bases between them. The CDR3 sequence is 15 residues long. The CDR3 nucleotides are TGTGCCAGCAGCCCAGAAGCCCCGGGGACCGGGGAGCTGTTTTTT. Amino acid sequence: CASSPEAPGTGELFF.

This rearrangement joins TRBV18 to TRBJ2-5, with D uncertain. The length of the CDR3 is 12 residues. The V end lost 4 bases, the J end lost 6 bases, and 9 bases lay between the germline ends. Germline values: CDR1 KGHSH, CDR2 LQKENI. The CDR3 protein is CASSLELKTQYF. The CDR3, as DNA: TGTGCCAGCTCACTCGAGCTAAAGACCCAGTACTTC.

The V gene is TRBV7-9, the J gene TRBJ2-3, with TRBD2 matching 8 bases. Unmatched junction bases numbered 23, after V lost 5 bases and J lost 7 bases. The CDR3 is made up of 19 amino acids. Looked up from germline, CDR1 is SEHNR and CDR2 is FQNEAQ (reference sequence). In nucleotides, the CDR3 is TGTGCCAGCAGCAGAGCTATAGGACCCGGGACTAGTGGTTTAAATACGCAGTATTTT. This gives the protein CASSRAIGPGTSGLNTQYF. The full variable domain, its missing parts supplied by reference TRBV7-9 and TRBJ2-3, is DTGVSQNPRHKITKRGQNVTFRCDPISEHNRLYWYRQTLGQGPEFLTYFQNEAQLEKSRLLSDRFSAERPKGSFSTLEIQRTEQGDSAMYLCASSRAIGPGTSGLNTQYFGPGTRLTVL.

The J gene is TRBJ2-7, the V gene TRBV7-6; D gene uncertain. Trimming pared 4 bases from V and 3 bases from J, leaving 19 bases between. Germline V CDR1 and CDR2: SGHVS, FNYEAQ. CDR3 length: 16 amino acids. The CDR3 nucleotides read TGTGCCAGCAGCTCTCCCTCCCCCCAGAAATACTACGAGCAGTACTTC. Its translation: CASSSPSPQKYYEQYF.

The rearrangement links TRBV10-1 to TRBJ2-1; TRBD2 matches at 9 bases. The germline V gene has CDR1 WNHNN and CDR2 SYGVQD (reference sequence). The CDR3 is made up of 14 amino acids. Trimming cost V 5 bases and J 6 bases; bases outside gene matches: 5. The CDR3 DNA is TGCGCCAGCAGTACTAGCGGGCCGTTCAATGAGCAGTTCTTC. Protein sequence: CASSTSGPFNEQFF.

Here the CDR3 DNA reads TGTGCCAGCGACCAGGGGAATAGCAATCAGCCCCAGCATTTT. This sequence encodes CASDQGNSNQPQHF. The chain is built from TRBV6-5 and TRBJ1-5; perhaps TRBD1 as D (6 bases). The length of the CDR3 is 14 residues. Germline V gene sequence: CDR1 MNHEY, CDR2 SVGAGI. Deletions cut 8 bases from V and 0 bases from J, with 11 bases between.

The chain has TRBV2 and TRBJ2-7, with 9 bases fitting TRBD1. The CDR3 loop spans 13 amino acids. Trimming at V came to 10 bases and at J to 2 bases, leaving 6 bases not matched to a gene. The V gene's germline CDR1 is SNHLY and CDR2 FYNNEI. The CDR3 nucleotides are TGTGCCAACCGACAGGGGGTCACCTACGAGCAGTACTTC. It encodes CANRQGVTYEQYF.